The rows below give T cell receptor beta chains drawn from one sample of a study of OX40 agonist ivuxolimab in advanced cancers. Some clones are missing from TCRdb's copy, which holds only in-frame ones; the method was immunoSEQ multiplex PCR. Of roughly 86,000 clones listed, 90% to 95% are singletons. The sequences come from CD4+ or CD8+ T cells sorted from blood, collected in a trial of the OX40 agonist ivuxolimab. The receptors derive from an adult with an advanced solid tumor such as melanoma, head and neck, liver or kidney cancer. Both conserved end residues are part of each CDR3. Each record gives: V gene, D gene, J gene, clone size, CDR3 protein, CDR3 DNA. A D gene is named only where the DNA matches it firmly. Size tells how often a clone was seen (once, few, many) or the class of an expanded clone, and some rows leave it out.

>TRBV30|-|TRBJ2-7|-
CAWSVTGKGHEQYF
TGTGCCTGGAGTGTGACGGGGAAGGGGCACGAGCAGTACTTC
>TRBV11-3|-|TRBJ2-1|-
CASSPRQGPYNEQFF
TGTGCCAGCAGCCCCCGCCAGGGGCCGTACAATGAGCAGTTCTTC
>TRBV7-9|-|TRBJ2-1|-
CASSSALLGHNEQFF
TGTGCCAGCAGCTCCGCCCTGTTGGGCCACAATGAGCAGTTCTTC
>TRBV7-8|-|TRBJ1-6|once
CASRSDRPSSYNSPLHF
TGTGCCAGCAGGTCGGACAGACCCAGCTCCTATAATTCACCCCTCCACTTT
>TRBV7-9|-|TRBJ2-7|-
CASSLRDTDYEQYF
TGTGCCAGCAGCTTGAGAGACACTGACTACGAGCAGTACTTC
>TRBV6-5|-|TRBJ2-1|-
CASSYVQVGGNEQFF
TGTGCCAGCAGTTACGTTCAGGTTGGAGGAAATGAGCAGTTCTTC
>TRBV18|-|TRBJ2-7|few
CASSSTSSGGNSWEYF
TGTGCCAGCTCGTCTACGTCGTCTGGCGGGAATAGTTGGGAGTACTTC
>TRBV2|-|TRBJ1-3|-
CASGFADGNTIYF
TGTGCCAGCGGGTTCGCGGATGGAAACACCATATATTTT
>TRBV2|-|TRBJ1-4|-
CASSDWQGIEKLFF
TGTGCCAGCAGTGATTGGCAGGGGATCGAAAAACTGTTTTTT
>TRBV9|-|TRBJ2-3|-
CASSVGGLLSTDTQYF
TGTGCCAGCAGCGTGGGGGGGCTTCTTAGCACAGATACGCAGTATTTT
>TRBV7-2|-|TRBJ2-3|-
CASSPADTQYF
TGTGCCAGCAGCCCGGCAGATACGCAGTATTTT
>TRBV6-1|-|TRBJ1-4|-
CASSDRGRVEEKLFF
TGTGCCAGCAGTGACAGGGGCCGCGTAGAGGAAAAACTGTTTTTT
>TRBV5-4|-|TRBJ2-5|-
CASSLNPQETQYF
TGTGCCAGCAGCTTGAACCCGCAAGAGACCCAGTACTTC
>TRBV30|-|TRBJ2-6|-
CAWRSSGANVLTF
TGTGCCTGGAGGAGCTCTGGGGCCAACGTCCTGACTTTC
>TRBV6-6|-|TRBJ2-7|-
CASSYSAYEQYF
TGTGCCAGCAGTTACTCCGCCTACGAGCAGTACTTC
>TRBV7-9|-|TRBJ1-2|once
CASSLHSNYGYTF
TGTGCCAGCAGCCTACACTCTAACTATGGCTACACCTTC